This entry lists 21 T cell receptor beta chains sequenced from one sample in a study of T cells in Graves' hyperthyroidism and ophthalmopathy. The CDR3 regions of TCR beta were amplified from RNA transcripts. A first-round RT-PCR of the TCR CDR3 used the HTBI primer set. TCRdb ran MiXCR on the multiplex PCR reads and lists one entry per CDR3 protein. The sample has approximately 300,000 distinct CDR3 sequences, approximately 17% seen once. Sequenced input: blood. The receptor set was obtained from a man in his thirties or forties with Graves' hyperthyroidism.

This clonotype occurred many times. The chain is built from TRBV5-1 and TRBJ1-1; TRBD1 matches 9 bases. Per the germline V gene, CDR1 is SGHRS and CDR2 is YFSETQ. The CDR3 is made up of 16 amino acids. V gave up 0 bases and J gave up 5 bases; unmatched junction bases: 8. The CDR3 here is CASSLGRQGGRTEAFF. As DNA, the CDR3 is TGCGCCAGCAGCTTGGGAAGACAGGGGGGGCGAACTGAAGCTTTCTTT.

This clonotype was seen repeatedly, ten times or more. The gene calls are TRBV28 and TRBJ1-1; D not certain. This CDR3 has 12 residues. The V gene's germline CDR1 is MDHEN and CDR2 SYDVKM. V gave up 2 bases and J gave up 2 bases, with 3 bases separating them. This chain's CDR3 is CASSLDNTEAFF. For the CDR3, the DNA is TGTGCCAGCAGTTTAGACAACACTGAAGCTTTCTTT.

In this sample, this clonotype turned up many times. This sequence joins TRBV6-1 and TRBJ2-7; D assignment may be TRBD1 or TRBD2 (5 bases each). The CDR3 has 15 amino acids. Trimming shortened V by 6 bases and J by 0 bases, and 15 bases separated the two germline ends. CDR1 is MNHNS, CDR2 SASEGT, per germline. The CDR3 loop is CASRRDRDGSYEQYF. For the CDR3, the DNA is TGTGCCAGCAGGAGAGACCGGGACGGCTCCTACGAGCAGTACTTC.

In its sample, this clonotype was seen many times. The rearrangement joins TRBV20-1 to TRBJ2-1; D not certain. This CDR3 has 12 amino acids. Trimming shortened V by 6 bases and J by 8 bases, and 14 bases separated the two germline ends. From germline, CDR1 is DFQATT and CDR2 SNEGSKA (reference sequence). DNA of the CDR3: TGCAGTGCCCGGAACGGCCCCGATGAGCAGTTCTTC. Translating it yields CSARNGPDEQFF.

This clonotype was detected many times. The V gene is TRBV11-2, the J gene TRBJ2-1; 7 nucleotides agree with TRBD1. Germline CDR1 SGHAT, CDR2 FQNNGV. With V trimmed by 5 bases and J by 2 bases, 9 bases remained unmatched. The CDR3 totals 16 residues. The CDR3 reads CASSGTTGTPYNEQFF. The CDR3 DNA reads TGTGCCAGCAGCGGCACGACAGGGACACCCTACAATGAGCAGTTCTTC.

This clonotype has just a few counts. The chain employs TRBV12-3 or TRBV12-4 and TRBJ1-1, with D perhaps matching TRBD1 (5 bases). Trimming pared 6 bases from V and 4 bases from J, leaving 18 bases between. The CDR3 has 15 residues. CDR3 nucleotide sequence: TGTGCCAGCAGCCCCAGCTGGGGGGGGGGCACTGAAGCTTTCTTT. Translated: CASSPSWGGGTEAFF.

This clonotype was counted a single time. This chain links TRBV6-1 with TRBJ2-1; the D is unclear. The CDR3 sequence is 15 residues long. Between the trimmed V and J ends, which lost 5 bases and 4 bases, there was a span of 15 bases. Germline CDR1 and CDR2: MNHNS and SASEGT. CDR3 region: CASSRDLRRYNEQFF. The CDR3 DNA is TGTGCCAGCAGTAGAGATCTTCGAAGGTACAATGAGCAGTTCTTC.

This clonotype has just a few counts. V gene TRBV29-1 combines with J gene TRBJ1-6; D may be TRBD1 (5 bases). CDR3 length: 13 amino acids. Germline CDR1 is SQVTM and CDR2 is ANQGSEA. Trimming shortened V by 6 bases and J by 7 bases, and 13 bases separated the two germline ends. The chain's CDR3 is CSVRTLRNSPLHF. Written as DNA, the CDR3 is TGCAGCGTGAGGACACTGAGAAATTCACCCCTCCACTTT.

The table lists this clonotype with many counts. The CDR3 bases are TGTGCCAGCAGCTTAGCGGGAGGTAACACCGGGGAGCTGTTTTTT. Protein sequence: CASSLAGGNTGELFF. This chain joins TRBV7-3 and TRBJ2-2; TRBD2 aligns across 8 bases. The germline gives CDR1 SGHTA, CDR2 FQGTGA. The CDR3 runs 15 residues. J lost 2 bases, V lost 2 bases, and 1 base had no gene match.

This rearrangement joins TRBV10-3 to TRBJ1-1; maybe TRBD1 (5 bases). Between the trimmed V and J ends, which lost 3 bases and 1 base, there was a span of 9 bases. The CDR3 runs to 14 residues. Germline V gene lookup returns CDR1 ENHRY and CDR2 SYGVKD. This CDR3 reads CAISDEGKNTEAFF. CDR3 nucleotide sequence: TGTGCCATCAGTGATGAGGGGAAGAACACTGAAGCTTTCTTT.

In its sample, this clonotype was seen many times. The chain couples TRBV3-1 to TRBJ2-1; D possibly uses TRBD1 or TRBD2 (5 bases each). CDR3 length equals 18 residues. The V and J ends lost 3 bases and 0 bases respectively, with 18 bases between them. Germline assignment: CDR1 LGHDT and CDR2 YNNKEL (reference sequence). CDR3 in amino acids: CASSHMPFGASSYNEQFF. DNA for the CDR3: TGTGCCAGCAGCCATATGCCGTTCGGGGCTAGCTCCTACAATGAGCAGTTCTTC.

This clonotype was recorded many times. The V gene is TRBV20-1, the J gene TRBJ2-3; no firm D call. Germline loops: CDR1 DFQATT, CDR2 SNEGSKA (reference sequence). This CDR3 has 14 residues. V lost 2 bases and J 3 bases, leaving 12 bases between the germline ends. The CDR3 region has the DNA TGCAGTGCTAGACCTACACTCGGGACAGATACGCAGTATTTT. It translates to CSARPTLGTDTQYF.

This chain connects TRBV5-1 to TRBJ2-7, with D perhaps being TRBD1 or TRBD2 (5 bases each). The CDR3 consists of 17 residues. In germline, CDR1 is SGHRS, CDR2 YFSETQ. V was cut by 4 bases and J by 2 bases, with 22 bases left in between. The CDR3 bases are TGCGCCAGCAGCCCGGGGTCGGGACGGAGGACAACCTACGAGCAGTACTTC. Amino acids: CASSPGSGRRTTYEQYF.

This clonotype has ten or more counts. The chain uses TRBV11-2 and TRBJ2-1; D is unresolved. The CDR3 is 13 amino acids. Germline values: CDR1 SGHAT, CDR2 FQNNGV. V lost 0 bases and J 3 bases, leaving 3 bases between the germline ends. In nucleotides, the CDR3 is TGTGCCAGCAGCTTAGACCTCTACAATGAGCAGTTCTTC. The encoded protein is CASSLDLYNEQFF.

This clonotype was counted many times. V is TRBV3-1 and J is TRBJ1-2; the match to TRBD1 covers 9 bases. V was clipped by 2 bases and J by 7 bases; unmatched bases: 5. The length of the CDR3 is 14 residues. CDR1 LGHDT and CDR2 YNNKEL come from the germline V gene (reference sequence). This CDR3 is CASSQLDRGGGYTF. In nucleotides, the CDR3 is TGTGCCAGCAGCCAACTGGACAGGGGAGGTGGCTACACCTTC.

This clonotype has only one observation. The rearrangement joins TRBV11-2 to TRBJ2-7; 7 bases are shared with TRBD1. The CDR3 consists of 13 residues. V lost 3 bases, J lost 7 bases, and 6 bases stayed unmatched. Germline assignment: CDR1 SGHAT and CDR2 FQNNGV. DNA of the CDR3: TGTGCCAGCAGCTTCCGACAGGGTGGAGAGCAGTACTTC. This encodes CASSFRQGGEQYF.

In this sample, this clonotype turned up a few times. V usage is TRBV14 and J usage is TRBJ2-1; 8 bases are shared with TRBD2. Germline values: CDR1 SGHDN, CDR2 FVKESK. Trimming at V came to 3 bases and at J to 8 bases, leaving 6 bases not matched to a gene. The CDR3 covers 14 residues. The CDR3 DNA sequence: TGTGCCAGCAGCCATCGGGAGGGCCTCGATGAGCAGTTCTTC. Translating it yields CASSHREGLDEQFF.

The J gene is TRBJ2-3, the V gene TRBV19; TRBD2 matches 10 bases. After removal of 4 bases from V and 4 bases from J, the junction contained 5 bases not matched to a gene. The CDR3 sequence is 15 residues long. Germline CDR1 is LNHDA and CDR2 is SQIVND (reference sequence). CDR3 region: CASSTPGLAADTQYF. In DNA form, the CDR3 reads TGTGCCAGTAGTACGCCAGGACTAGCGGCAGATACGCAGTATTTT.

This clonotype was picked up many times. The rearrangement uses TRBV6-1 and TRBJ2-7; 8 nucleotides agree with TRBD1. This CDR3 is built from 13 residues. Germline values: CDR1 MNHNS, CDR2 SASEGT. V was pared by 5 bases and J by 6 bases, with 6 bases of the junction left unmatched. The CDR3 sequence is CASSSGTGGEQYF. CDR3 nucleotides: TGTGCCAGCAGTTCCGGAACAGGGGGCGAGCAGTACTTC.

The table lists this clonotype with many counts. The chain joins TRBV27 to TRBJ2-7; 9 nucleotides match TRBD1. Germline V gives CDR1 MNHEY, CDR2 SMNVEV (reference sequence). V lost 6 bases, J lost 1 base, and 7 bases stayed unmatched. This CDR3 comprises 15 residues. As DNA, the CDR3 is TGTGCCAGCAGGGGACAGGGATTGGGGTCCTACGAGCAGTACTTC. Translating it yields CASRGQGLGSYEQYF.

This clonotype has ten or more counts. V gene TRBV5-1 combines with J gene TRBJ2-7; 7 nucleotides agree with TRBD2. CDR1 and CDR2 from the germline V gene are SGHRS and YFSETQ. With 4 bases clipped from V and 7 bases from J, the junction kept 8 bases outside the gene matches. CDR3 size: 13 residues. CDR3 nucleotide sequence: TGCGCCAGCAGCCCGTCGGGGGGTCTAGAGCAGTACTTC. It is translated as CASSPSGGLEQYF.